A selection of T cell receptor beta chains follows, all from one sample in a study of T-cell reconstitution after alpha-beta-depleted transplantation in children. TCRdb redid the calling of the PCR reads with MiXCR, one entry per CDR3 protein. The sample yields roughly 490,000 distinct CDR3 sequences, roughly 10% seen once. The input for sequencing was PBMCs, mostly from graft donor cells, taken 180 days after TCRalphabeta/CD19-depleted stem cell transplant. The receptors here all came from a female patient between 2 and 15 years old who had a stem cell transplant for aplastic anemia, so the T cells may come from the graft donor. Each CDR3 is given with its conserved first and last residue. The order of the fields is CDR3 protein, CDR3 DNA, D gene, clone size, J gene, V gene. The D gene is left open where the match is weak. Clone size is shown for a subset of rows, as once, few, many or a class of expanded clone.

CDR3: CASSLGFGYEQYF
DNA: TGCGCCAGCAGCTTGGGGTTTGGCTACGAGCAGTACTTC
D: NA
size: NA
J: TRBJ2-7
V: TRBV5-1

CDR3: CASSVATARDTEAFF
DNA: TGTGCCAGCAGCGTAGCTACTGCCAGGGACACTGAAGCTTTCTTT
D: NA
size: NA
J: TRBJ1-1
V: TRBV9

CDR3: CATCQDRRQGNVRFF
DNA: TGTGCCACCTGCCAAGATCGTCGTCAGGGTAATGTTCGGTTTTTT
D: NA
size: NA
J: TRBJ2-2
V: TRBV3-1

CDR3: CASRGTFTDTQYF
DNA: TGTGCCAGCCGGGGGACATTCACAGATACGCAGTATTTT
D: NA
size: NA
J: TRBJ2-3
V: TRBV12-3/TRBV12-4

CDR3: CASSTGISYEQYF
DNA: TGTGCCAGCAGTACAGGGATCTCCTACGAGCAGTACTTC
D: NA
size: NA
J: TRBJ2-7
V: TRBV27

CDR3: CSASPLWGYSYEQYF
DNA: TGCAGTGCTAGCCCCCTGTGGGGCTACTCCTACGAGCAGTACTTC
D: NA
size: few
J: TRBJ2-7
V: TRBV20-1

CDR3: CASSTYRGRGNQPQHF
DNA: TGTGCCAGCAGCACTTACAGGGGACGGGGCAATCAGCCCCAGCATTTT
D: TRBD1
size: few
J: TRBJ1-5
V: TRBV5-6

CDR3: CSVVASYGYTF
DNA: TGCAGCGTTGTAGCTAGCTATGGCTACACCTTC
D: NA
size: NA
J: TRBJ1-2
V: TRBV29-1

CDR3: CASSLSGTGDTQYF
DNA: TGTGCCAGCAGCTTGTCCGGGACAGGGGATACGCAGTATTTT
D: TRBD1
size: NA
J: TRBJ2-3
V: TRBV7-9

CDR3: CASSSPGGIGYTF
DNA: TGTGCCAGCAGTTCACCAGGGGGGATCGGCTACACCTTC
D: TRBD1
size: NA
J: TRBJ1-2
V: TRBV12-3/TRBV12-4

CDR3: CASSQERTVNTEAFF
DNA: TGCGCCAGCAGCCAAGAACGGACAGTGAACACTGAAGCTTTCTTT
D: NA
size: many
J: TRBJ1-1
V: TRBV4-1

CDR3: CASGRGSGANVLTF
DNA: TGTGCCAGCGGCCGGGGGTCTGGGGCCAACGTCCTGACTTTC
D: NA
size: few
J: TRBJ2-6
V: TRBV27

CDR3: CASSSRPLVSTDTQYF
DNA: TGTGCCAGCAGCTCGCGGCCTTTAGTGAGCACAGATACGCAGTATTTT
D: NA
size: NA
J: TRBJ2-3
V: TRBV9

CDR3: CASSLGRQISPLHF
DNA: TGTGCCAGCAGTTTGGGAAGACAGATATCACCCCTCCACTTT
D: NA
size: NA
J: TRBJ1-6
V: TRBV28

CDR3: CASSATTDYEQYF
DNA: TGTGCCAGCAGCGCCACGACTGACTACGAGCAGTACTTC
D: NA
size: few
J: TRBJ2-7
V: TRBV9

CDR3: CSARRANEQFF
DNA: TGCAGTGCTAGAAGAGCCAATGAGCAGTTCTTC
D: NA
size: NA
J: TRBJ2-1
V: TRBV20-1

CDR3: CASSLISGRVGEGSYNEQFF
DNA: TGTGCCAGCAGCTTAATCTCTGGCCGTGTCGGAGAGGGGTCTTACAATGAGCAGTTCTTC
D: NA
size: NA
J: TRBJ2-1
V: TRBV11-1

CDR3: CSVLDTLLSSYEQYF
DNA: TGCAGCGTTCTCGACACCTTACTAAGCTCCTACGAGCAGTACTTC
D: NA
size: many
J: TRBJ2-7
V: TRBV29-1

CDR3: CASSFSPRGDLYEQFF
DNA: TGTGCCAGCAGCTTCTCGCCAAGGGGGGATTTATATGAGCAGTTCTTC
D: NA
size: many
J: TRBJ2-1
V: TRBV7-6

CDR3: CASSLGLGDNEQFF
DNA: TGTGCCAGCAGTTTGGGACTAGGGGACAATGAGCAGTTCTTC
D: TRBD2
size: few
J: TRBJ2-1
V: TRBV28

CDR3: CASGKIRGLSRTGELFF
DNA: TGTGCCAGCGGGAAGATCAGGGGTTTGTCTCGGACCGGGGAGCTGTTTTTT
D: NA
size: NA
J: TRBJ2-2
V: TRBV12-3/TRBV12-4

CDR3: CASSFAVRGETQYF
DNA: TGTGCCAGCAGTTTTGCGGTCCGGGGAGAGACCCAGTACTTC
D: NA
size: NA
J: TRBJ2-5
V: TRBV12-3/TRBV12-4

CDR3: CSARPGTDYEQYF
DNA: TGCAGTGCTCGTCCCGGGACAGATTACGAGCAGTACTTC
D: TRBD1
size: few
J: TRBJ2-7
V: TRBV20-1

CDR3: CASSDNGPSTDTQYF
DNA: TGCGCCAGCAGCGACAACGGACCCAGCACAGATACGCAGTATTTT
D: NA
size: NA
J: TRBJ2-3
V: TRBV5-1

CDR3: CASSFASLADTQYF
DNA: TGTGCCAGCAGCTTTGCCTCGTTGGCAGATACGCAGTATTTT
D: NA
size: many
J: TRBJ2-3
V: TRBV11-2

CDR3: CASSTRTGGGTDTQYF
DNA: TGTGCCAGCAGCACCCGGACAGGGGGCGGGACAGATACGCAGTATTTT
D: TRBD1
size: few
J: TRBJ2-3
V: TRBV7-9

CDR3: CASSPKGKETQYF
DNA: TGTGCCAGCAGCCCTAAGGGGAAAGAGACCCAGTACTTC
D: NA
size: many
J: TRBJ2-5
V: TRBV28

CDR3: CASMSSGNTIYF
DNA: TGTGCCAGCATGAGCTCTGGAAACACCATATATTTT
D: NA
size: NA
J: TRBJ1-3
V: TRBV6-1

CDR3: CASRSGQKPTYEQYF
DNA: TGTGCCAGCAGATCCGGACAGAAACCTACCTACGAGCAGTACTTC
D: NA
size: few
J: TRBJ2-7
V: TRBV28

CDR3: CAMAPLLNEQYF
DNA: TGTGCCATGGCCCCCTTGTTGAACGAGCAGTACTTC
D: NA
size: NA
J: TRBJ2-7
V: TRBV27

CDR3: CASSQEGAAGNEQFF
DNA: TGCGCCAGCAGCCAAGAGGGGGCAGCCGGGAATGAGCAGTTCTTC
D: NA
size: NA
J: TRBJ2-1
V: TRBV4-3

CDR3: CSAVMGYNQPQHF
DNA: TGCAGTGCGGTTATGGGGTACAATCAGCCCCAGCATTTT
D: NA
size: few
J: TRBJ1-5
V: TRBV20-1

CDR3: CASSPLLLRRGNEQFF
DNA: TGTGCCAGCAGCCCTTTGCTACTTCGACGAGGCAATGAGCAGTTCTTC
D: NA
size: few
J: TRBJ2-1
V: TRBV12-3/TRBV12-4

CDR3: CASRPEGADTQYF
DNA: TGTGCCAGCAGACCGGAGGGGGCAGATACGCAGTATTTT
D: NA
size: many
J: TRBJ2-3
V: TRBV5-6

CDR3: CATSFPGTGNADTQYF
DNA: TGTGCCACCAGTTTTCCGGGGACAGGGAATGCAGATACGCAGTATTTT
D: TRBD1
size: many
J: TRBJ2-3
V: TRBV24-1

CDR3: CATNLAGDSYNEQFF
DNA: TGTGCCACCAACCTAGCGGGTGACTCCTACAATGAGCAGTTCTTC
D: TRBD2
size: few
J: TRBJ2-1
V: TRBV15

CDR3: CASSLGRTGMETQYF
DNA: TGTGCCAGCAGCTTAGGTAGGACAGGGATGGAGACCCAGTACTTC
D: TRBD1
size: NA
J: TRBJ2-5
V: TRBV7-8

CDR3: CASNEAGNTIYF
DNA: TGTGCCAGCAATGAAGCTGGAAACACCATATATTTT
D: NA
size: NA
J: TRBJ1-3
V: TRBV6-1

CDR3: CASSLDRGSPLHF
DNA: TGTGCCAGCAGCTTAGACAGGGGATCACCCCTCCACTTT
D: TRBD1
size: NA
J: TRBJ1-6
V: TRBV7-2

CDR3: CASSREILDNSPLHF
DNA: TGTGCCAGCAGTCGCGAAATTCTGGATAATTCACCCCTCCACTTT
D: NA
size: many
J: TRBJ1-6
V: TRBV12-3/TRBV12-4

CDR3: CATSRAASRSGANVLTF
DNA: TGTGCCACCAGCAGAGCCGCCTCGCGCTCTGGGGCCAACGTCCTGACTTTC
D: NA
size: NA
J: TRBJ2-6
V: TRBV15

CDR3: CSVEGREYGYTF
DNA: TGCAGCGTTGAGGGGCGGGAATATGGCTACACCTTC
D: NA
size: NA
J: TRBJ1-2
V: TRBV29-1

CDR3: CASSFDRREKLFF
DNA: TGTGCCAGCAGTTTCGACAGACGCGAAAAACTGTTTTTT
D: NA
size: few
J: TRBJ1-4
V: TRBV12-3/TRBV12-4

CDR3: CASSSIGETQYF
DNA: TGTGCCAGCAGTTCGATCGGGGAGACCCAGTACTTC
D: NA
size: NA
J: TRBJ2-5
V: TRBV28

CDR3: CASSPRGVNTGELFF
DNA: TGTGCCAGCTCACCACGGGGAGTGAACACCGGGGAGCTGTTTTTT
D: NA
size: few
J: TRBJ2-2
V: TRBV18

CDR3: CASSGGRTEAFF
DNA: TGTGCCAGCTCAGGGGGGAGGACTGAAGCTTTCTTT
D: NA
size: few
J: TRBJ1-1
V: TRBV18

CDR3: CASSRTGTGIYEQYF
DNA: TGTGCCAGCAGCCGGACCGGGACAGGGATCTACGAGCAGTACTTC
D: TRBD1
size: NA
J: TRBJ2-7
V: TRBV28

CDR3: CSAIRPSQYNQPQHF
DNA: TGCAGTGCTATTCGTCCGTCACAGTACAATCAGCCCCAGCATTTT
D: NA
size: NA
J: TRBJ1-5
V: TRBV20-1

CDR3: CASKRGAGNIQYF
DNA: TGTGCCAGCAAACGCGGGGCCGGAAACATTCAGTACTTC
D: NA
size: NA
J: TRBJ2-4
V: TRBV28

CDR3: CASSPWSGNAYNEQFF
DNA: TGCGCCAGCAGCCCCTGGTCGGGGAACGCCTACAATGAGCAGTTCTTC
D: NA
size: NA
J: TRBJ2-1
V: TRBV5-1

CDR3: CASRGRVVRGNEQFF
DNA: TGTGCCAGTAGAGGGCGAGTAGTGCGCGGAAATGAGCAGTTCTTC
D: NA
size: NA
J: TRBJ2-1
V: TRBV19

CDR3: CASSQQGVGAVPDTQYF
DNA: TGTGCCAGCTCACAACAGGGAGTCGGAGCAGTGCCAGATACGCAGTATTTT
D: NA
size: NA
J: TRBJ2-3
V: TRBV18

CDR3: CASSLASADRETQYF
DNA: TGCGCCAGCAGCTTGGCCAGTGCCGATCGGGAGACCCAGTACTTC
D: NA
size: many
J: TRBJ2-5
V: TRBV5-1

CDR3: CASRMGRHYRTGANVLTF
DNA: TGTGCCAGCAGGATGGGCAGGCATTACCGGACTGGGGCCAACGTCCTGACTTTC
D: NA
size: NA
J: TRBJ2-6
V: TRBV4-2

CDR3: CASSPRYLGAYEQYF
DNA: TGTGCCAGCAGCCCTCGATACCTTGGGGCCTACGAGCAGTACTTC
D: NA
size: NA
J: TRBJ2-7
V: TRBV3-1